A single sample is the source of the 13 T cell receptor beta chains below, sequenced in a study of CD8 T cells in Susac syndrome. It was with random hexamers that about 0.45 to 1 ug RNA was reverse transcribed. TCRdb recomputed calls from the immunoSEQ multiplex PCR reads with MiXCR, one row per CDR3 protein. The sample holds about 300,000 distinct CDR3 sequences, 75% to 85% seen once. Material for sequencing was CD8+ T cells from PBMCs. The receptors come from a human donor with multiple sclerosis.

CDR3 nucleotide sequence: TGTGCCAGCAAGAGGGGGGCGGGACCCTACAATGAGCAGTTCTTC. Amino acid sequence: CASKRGAGPYNEQFF. The chain employs TRBV6-5 and TRBJ2-1; TRBD1 or TRBD2 may be the D gene (6 bases each). Germline-derived CDR1 and CDR2 are MNHEY and SVGAGI. The CDR3 totals 15 residues. V dropped 7 bases and J dropped 2 bases, with 15 bases sitting between them.

This clonotype was seen just once. The chain is built from TRBV6-5 and TRBJ2-7, with 11 nucleotides matching TRBD1. The CDR3 spans 15 residues. V lost 7 bases, J lost 7 bases, and 12 bases stayed unmatched. Germline CDR1 and CDR2: MNHEY and SVGAGI. The CDR3 nucleotides read TGTGCCAGCAAAAAGCTTAGGGACAGGGGGGGAGAGCAGTACTTC. It translates to CASKKLRDRGGEQYF.

This rearrangement joins TRBV11-2 to TRBJ2-1; 9 nucleotides match TRBD2. This CDR3 has 17 amino acids. J was trimmed by 9 bases and V by 5 bases; bases with no gene match: 17. CDR1 is SGHAT and CDR2 is FQNNGV in the germline V gene. The CDR3 sequence: CASSPGLGTSPMLEQFF. CDR3 DNA: TGTGCCAGCAGCCCAGGGTTAGGGACTAGCCCCATGCTTGAGCAGTTCTTC.

This rearrangement joins TRBV19 to TRBJ2-1; 7 bases line up with TRBD2. V trimming: 10 bases; J trimming: 5 bases; junction bases outside the gene matches: 8. This CDR3 is 13 amino acids long. Germline CDR1 and CDR2: LNHDA and SQIVND (reference sequence). The CDR3 region has the DNA TGTGCCACCTTCCGGGACTACGACAATGAGCAGTTCTTC. It specifies CATFRDYDNEQFF.

The rearrangement joins TRBV4-3 to TRBJ2-5; D call uncertain. Germline V gives CDR1 LGHNA, CDR2 YSLEER. Trimming removed 4 bases from V and 1 base from J, with 25 bases in between. The CDR3 consists of 19 residues. The CDR3: CASSPNPMGFRTRQETQYF. CDR3 DNA sequence: TGCGCCAGCAGCCCAAATCCCATGGGCTTTCGTACGCGCCAAGAGACCCAGTACTTC.

The chain recombines TRBV4-3 with TRBJ2-7; D tentatively reads TRBD1 or TRBD2 (5 bases each). The CDR3 runs to 15 residues. Germline V gene sequence: CDR1 LGHNA, CDR2 YSLEER. The V end lost 0 bases, the J end lost 6 bases, and 15 bases lay between the germline ends. The CDR3 DNA follows: TGCGCCAGCAGCCAAGACTCGGGGCCCGTCTTCGAGCAGTACTTC. Translated, it gives CASSQDSGPVFEQYF.

For this clonotype: A read error may produce the germline difference seen at one junction end. The gene calls are TRBV7-9 and TRBJ2-7, with D unclear. Germline V gene sequence: CDR1 SEHNR, CDR2 FQNEAQ (reference sequence). This CDR3 is 14 amino acids long. The CDR3 here is CASSLSSLSCEQYF. CDR3 sequence (DNA): TGTGCCAGCAGCTTATCATCCCTCTCCTGCGAGCAGTACTTC.

The chain combines TRBV7-9 with TRBJ2-5; the D gene is possibly TRBD1 (7 bases). The V end was cut by 7 bases, the J end by 1 base, with 13 bases between. Germline CDR1 and CDR2: SEHNR and FQNEAQ (reference sequence). The CDR3 is 14 residues long. The CDR3, as DNA: TGTGCCAGCATCGGGGGACAGAGCCAAGAGACCCAGTACTTC. Encoded protein: CASIGGQSQETQYF.

This clonotype was observed a single time. The chain employs TRBV14 and TRBJ1-4; D is unclear. CDR3 size: 14 residues. Trimming shortened V by 1 base and J by 3 bases, and 6 bases separated the two germline ends. The germline gives CDR1 SGHDN, CDR2 FVKESK. CDR3 DNA: TGTGCCAGCAGCCAAGCAGGCCCTAATGAAAAACTGTTTTTT. It encodes CASSQAGPNEKLFF.

The rearrangement uses TRBV27 and TRBJ2-7, with 9 bases lining up with TRBD1. The germline V gene has CDR1 MNHEY and CDR2 SMNVEV (reference sequence). V gave up 6 bases and J gave up 5 bases; unmatched junction bases: 23. The CDR3 loop spans 19 amino acids. CDR3 sequence (DNA): TGTGCCAGCAGCCAGAACCAGGACAGGGGTCTGACTAGCTACCACGAGCAGTACTTC. This codes for CASSQNQDRGLTSYHEQYF.

CDR3 in amino acids: CASFSLGSGTEAFF. The CDR3 nucleotides read TGTGCCAGCTTCTCGTTAGGGTCGGGCACTGAAGCTTTCTTT. V usage is TRBV7-9 and J usage is TRBJ1-1; no clear D. V was cut by 8 bases and J by 4 bases, with 17 bases left in between. The CDR3 extends over 14 amino acids. Germline lookup yields CDR1 SEHNR and CDR2 FQNEAQ (reference sequence).

V is TRBV5-6 and J is TRBJ2-7, with a tentative D call TRBD1 (6 bases). Per germline, CDR1 SGHDT and CDR2 YYEEEE. V lost 5 bases and J lost 2, with 11 bases in between. The CDR3 is 13 amino acids. In DNA, the CDR3 is TGTGCCAGCAGTTCGGACAGTCCCTACGAGCAGTACTTC. It codes for CASSSDSPYEQYF.

The V gene is TRBV28, the J gene TRBJ2-6; 9 nucleotides agree with TRBD1. This CDR3 is built from 18 residues. In germline, CDR1 is MDHEN, CDR2 SYDVKM. V trimming: 4 bases; J trimming: 0 bases; junction bases outside the gene matches: 7. This CDR3 reads CASSSWDREISGANVLTF. The CDR3 bases are TGTGCCAGCAGTTCCTGGGACAGGGAAATCTCTGGGGCCAACGTCCTGACTTTC.